Below, 29 T cell receptor beta chains from the same sample are listed, as sequenced in a study of cytomegalovirus exposure and HLA in healthy donors. Both 60 Vbeta primers and 13 Jbeta primers went into the PCR. Profiled with immunoSEQ multiplex PCR; TCRdb holds only in-frame clones, not every one. The table lists fewer than 180,000 clones, 79% of them singletons. Material: PBMCs. The receptors were sampled from a man aged 50 or older in good health and CMV-seropositive.

The sample holds a few counts of this clone. The chain recombines TRBV6-5 with TRBJ2-1; D perhaps matches TRBD1 (5 bases). Germline V gene sequence: CDR1 MNHEY, CDR2 SVGAGI. The CDR3 loop spans 15 amino acids. V was shortened by 6 bases and J by 8 bases, with 20 bases between the two germline ends. The chain's CDR3 is CASRSKTVFVHEQFF. In DNA form, the CDR3 reads TGTGCCAGCAGATCGAAGACAGTTTTCGTCCATGAGCAGTTCTTC.

This chain joins TRBV2 and TRBJ2-2, with 9 bases fitting TRBD1. There are 15 residues in the CDR3. CDR1 and CDR2 (germline): SNHLY, FYNNEI. V lost 6 bases, J lost 6 bases, and 8 bases stayed unmatched. This CDR3 reads CASRVQGAGAGELFF. As DNA, the CDR3 is TGTGCCAGCAGAGTACAGGGGGCAGGGGCCGGGGAGCTGTTTTTT.

This chain joins TRBV6-5 and TRBJ2-5; no clear D gene. The DNA matches TRBJ2-7 better at its end, which makes the J call doubtful. The CDR3 covers 14 residues. Germline V CDR1 and CDR2: MNHEY, SVGAGI. The CDR3 reads CASSSLPQSYEQYF. DNA of the CDR3: TGTGCCAGCAGTTCCCTACCACAGTCCTACGAGCAGTACTTC.

This rearrangement joins TRBV4-2 to TRBJ2-5; 9 nucleotides align to TRBD2. Germline V CDR1 and CDR2: LGHNA, YNFKEQ. V lost 1 base and J lost 0; bases outside the gene matches: 6. The length of the CDR3 is 17 residues. DNA for the CDR3: TGTGCCAGCAGCCAAGGGTCCCTAGCGGGGTACCAAGAGACCCAGTACTTC. Translating it yields CASSQGSLAGYQETQYF.

The genes are TRBV6-4 and TRBJ2-1, with TRBD2 matching 8 bases. The length of the CDR3 is 13 residues. The germline gives CDR1 MRHNA, CDR2 SNTAGT. Trimming at V came to 2 bases and at J to 7 bases, leaving 1 base not matched to a gene. The CDR3: CASSDGTSNEQFF. The CDR3 DNA sequence: TGTGCCAGCAGTGACGGGACTAGTAATGAGCAGTTCTTC.

This sequence joins TRBV10-3 and TRBJ2-3, with 9 bases fitting TRBD2. The CDR3 runs to 16 residues. Germline CDR1 reads ENHRY; CDR2 reads SYGVKD. J was trimmed by 3 bases and V by 3 bases; bases with no gene match: 7. The CDR3 sequence is CAISERGSGSTDTQYF. The CDR3 bases are TGTGCCATCAGTGAACGGGGTAGCGGGAGTACAGATACGCAGTATTTT.

This chain links TRBV18 with TRBJ1-3; perhaps TRBD1 as D (6 bases). V was clipped by 5 bases and J by 0 bases, with 14 bases between them. CDR1 is KGHSH, CDR2 LQKENI, per germline. The CDR3 has 16 amino acids. DNA for the CDR3: TGTGCCAGCTCAATCGGACAGACCAACTCTGGAAACACCATATATTTT. Its protein product is CASSIGQTNSGNTIYF.

V usage is TRBV7-3 and J usage is TRBJ2-2, with D perhaps TRBD1 (5 bases). From germline, CDR1 is SGHTA and CDR2 FQGTGA. Trimming pared 3 bases from V and 8 bases from J, leaving 10 bases between. This CDR3 is built from 13 residues. The CDR3 loop is CASSFSRTGELFF. The CDR3, as DNA: TGTGCCAGCAGCTTTTCAAGGACAGGGGAGCTGTTTTTT.

The chain couples TRBV18 to TRBJ2-1; perhaps TRBD1 as D (6 bases). Germline V gives CDR1 KGHSH, CDR2 LQKENI. V shed 5 bases and J shed 0 bases, with 11 bases lying between them. The CDR3 runs to 15 residues. The CDR3 sequence is CASSGRGSSYNEQFF. DNA for the CDR3: TGTGCCAGCTCAGGAAGGGGGAGCTCCTACAATGAGCAGTTCTTC.

The chain uses TRBV23-1 and TRBJ1-1; TRBD1 matches 9 bases. TRBV23-1 is an ORF for which the function is uncertain. This CDR3 is 15 amino acids long. V was pared by 3 bases and J by 12 bases, with 14 bases of the junction left unmatched. The CDR3 bases are TGCGCCAGCAGTCAGGCATGGACAGGGGAAGGTGAGTCTTTCTTT. It encodes CASSQAWTGEGESFF.

The table lists this clone with a few counts. The rearrangement links TRBV6-1 to TRBJ1-1, with D maybe TRBD1 (5 bases). Deletions cut 3 bases from V and 4 bases from J, with 12 bases between. The length of the CDR3 is 14 residues. Germline CDR1 reads MNHNS; CDR2 reads SASEGT. The CDR3, as DNA: TGTGCCAGCAGTGAGGCGCAGGGCGGCACTGAAGCTTTCTTT. This gives the protein CASSEAQGGTEAFF.

This clone was observed a few times. V is TRBV6-7 and J is TRBJ1-5; no definite D call. TRBV6-7 is an ORF; its function is uncertain. CDR3 length: 15 amino acids. Trimming pared 2 bases from V and 0 bases from J, leaving 8 bases between. CDR3 sequence reads: CASSYEGNSNQPQHF. The CDR3 nucleotides read TGTGCCAGCAGTTACGAGGGAAATAGCAATCAGCCCCAGCATTTT.

The genes are TRBV19 and TRBJ1-1, with 8 bases aligning to TRBD1. Losses at the gene ends were 3 bases for V and 0 bases for J; bases not matched to a gene: 3. The germline gives CDR1 LNHDA, CDR2 SQIVND (reference sequence). This CDR3 region has 15 residues. Here the CDR3 reads CASSIRTGMNTEAFF. DNA of the CDR3: TGTGCCAGTAGTATCCGGACAGGGATGAACACTGAAGCTTTCTTT.

The chain is built from TRBV20-1 and TRBJ2-1, with D perhaps matching TRBD1 (6 bases). CDR1 and CDR2 (germline): DFQATT, SNEGSKA (reference sequence). Trimming removed 6 bases at V and 10 bases at J, with 13 bases between. The length of the CDR3 is 11 residues. CDR3 sequence reads: CSANRVREQFF. DNA of the CDR3: TGCAGTGCAAACAGGGTCCGCGAGCAGTTCTTC.

A word on this clone: Within the sample, other DNA sequences also encode this same CDR3. The chain combines TRBV27 with TRBJ2-7; 10 bases are a match to TRBD1. This CDR3 spans 14 amino acids. Trimming took 5 bases from V and 3 from J; bases not matched to a gene: 4. The germline V gene has CDR1 MNHEY and CDR2 SMNVEV (reference sequence). The CDR3 DNA sequence: TGTGCCAGCAGTCCGGGACAGGGGTTCTACGAGCAGTACTTC. Amino acid sequence: CASSPGQGFYEQYF.

The chain employs TRBV2 and TRBJ2-7; 7 bases map to TRBD1. This CDR3 comprises 11 residues. With 4 bases clipped from V and 11 bases from J, the junction kept 5 bases outside the gene matches. Per the germline V gene, CDR1 is SNHLY and CDR2 is FYNNEI. CDR3 sequence: CASSGQGKEYF. For the CDR3, the DNA is TGTGCCAGCAGTGGACAGGGAAAGGAGTACTTC. Full variable domain (missing parts from reference TRBV2 and TRBJ2-7): EPEVTQTPSHQVTQMGQEVILRCVPISNHLYFYWYRQILGQKVEFLVSFYNNEISEKSEIFDDQFSVERPDGSNFTLKIRSTKLEDSAMYFCASSGQGKEYFGPGTRLTVT.

This sequence joins TRBV5-1 and TRBJ1-3; D might be TRBD1 (6 bases). This CDR3 is built from 12 residues. V lost 4 bases and J 8 bases, leaving 10 bases between the germline ends. Germline V gene data show CDR1 as SGHRS and CDR2 as YFSETQ. CDR3 nucleotides: TGCGCCAGCAGCCTACCAGGGGACACCATATATTTT. Translated, it gives CASSLPGDTIYF.

The V gene is TRBV6-1, the J gene TRBJ1-3; 7 bases fit TRBD1. V shed 3 bases and J 3 bases; nucleotides not matched to a gene: 2. Looked up from germline, CDR1 is MNHNS and CDR2 is SASEGT. The CDR3 has 14 residues. The CDR3 nucleotides are TGTGCCAGCAGTGAGACAGGGAATGGAAACACCATATATTTT. The encoded protein is CASSETGNGNTIYF.

The chain employs TRBV5-1 and TRBJ2-1, with unresolved D. The CDR3 covers 20 residues. V lost 0 bases and J lost 5, with 27 bases in between. Per the germline V gene, CDR1 is SGHRS and CDR2 is YFSETQ. In nucleotides, the CDR3 is TGCGCCAGCAGCTTGGACGGAGCCCCCGTTAGTACGAGTCCGGACAATGAGCAGTTCTTC. It translates to CASSLDGAPVSTSPDNEQFF.

The V and J genes are TRBV30 and TRBJ2-5, with 10 bases matching TRBD2. The CDR3 is 14 residues long. V dropped 3 bases and J dropped 2; count of bases not matched to a gene: 3. Looked up from germline, CDR1 is GTSNPN and CDR2 is SVGIG (reference sequence). DNA for the CDR3: TGTGCCTGGAGAGTAGCGGGAGGTCAAGAGACCCAGTACTTC. This gives the protein CAWRVAGGQETQYF.

This chain links TRBV11-1 with TRBJ1-2, with D possibly matching TRBD1 (5 bases). The germline V gene encodes CDR1 SGHAT and CDR2 FQDESV (reference sequence). This CDR3 spans 17 amino acids. V lost 1 base and J lost 8, with 23 bases in between. CDR3 amino acids: CASSLGLPGTQEEGYTF. CDR3 nucleotide sequence: TGTGCCAGCAGCTTAGGATTACCCGGGACTCAAGAGGAGGGCTACACCTTC.

This rearrangement joins TRBV6-9 to TRBJ1-2; 7 bases are shared with TRBD1. Germline CDR1 MNHGY, CDR2 SVAAGI. The CDR3 length is 19 residues. The V gene end was trimmed by 0 bases and the J gene end by 7 bases; junction bases not matched to a gene: 20. The CDR3 DNA reads TGTGCCAGCAGTTATTCCCTCCGACAGGGTGCCCCCCCTTACTGTGGCTACACCTTC. Encoded protein: CASSYSLRQGAPPYCGYTF.

Regarding this clone: Different DNA sequences within this sample yield the same CDR3. The chain uses TRBV30 and TRBJ1-6; 8 bases match TRBD1. After removal of 6 bases from V and 10 bases from J, the junction contained 8 bases not matched to a gene. The CDR3 totals 13 residues. CDR1 is GTSNPN, CDR2 SVGIG, per germline (reference sequence). CDR3 in DNA: TGTGCCTGCAGGGGGCGCGACGACTCACCCCTCCACTTT. Protein sequence: CACRGRDDSPLHF.

Here the CDR3 DNA reads TGTGCCAGCAGTTACTCGAAGAATAGCGGGAGTGGGCAGTTCTTC. Its protein product is CASSYSKNSGSGQFF. The chain links TRBV6-5 to TRBJ2-1; 9 nucleotides agree with TRBD2. After removal of 0 bases from V and 12 bases from J, the junction contained 9 bases not matched to a gene. Germline-derived CDR1 and CDR2 are MNHEY and SVGAGI. The CDR3 runs 15 residues.

This rearrangement joins TRBV5-1 to TRBJ2-7; 7 bases fit TRBD2. The CDR3 spans 16 residues. Germline-derived CDR1 and CDR2 are SGHRS and YFSETQ. V was pared by 1 base and J by 3 bases, with 10 bases of the junction left unmatched. In DNA, the CDR3 is TGCGCCAGCAGCTTGCGCGCGGGAGCGGGGTTCTACGAGCAGTACTTC. Amino acids: CASSLRAGAGFYEQYF.

J is TRBJ1-3 and V is TRBV4-2, with a weak D call TRBD1 (5 bases). CDR3 size: 17 residues. Trimming removed 4 bases from V and 5 bases from J, with 21 bases in between. Germline lookup yields CDR1 LGHNA and CDR2 YNFKEQ. CDR3 in DNA: TGTGCCAGCAGCCCGCGGTTGCGGGGGTCTAGTCGAAACACCATATATTTT. Residues: CASSPRLRGSSRNTIYF.

The chain recombines TRBV5-1 with TRBJ1-2, with 9 bases fitting TRBD1. Trimming removed 0 bases from V and 8 bases from J; junction bases left unmatched: 5. The CDR3 length is 14 residues. Germline CDR1 reads SGHRS; CDR2 reads YFSETQ. This chain's CDR3 is CASSLAGQGNGYTF. The CDR3 nucleotides are TGCGCCAGCAGCTTGGCAGGACAGGGGAACGGCTACACCTTC. The full variable domain, in which reference TRBV5-1 and TRBJ1-2 provide the parts outside the CDR3, is KAGVTQTPRYLIKTRGQQVTLSCSPISGHRSVSWYQQTPGQGLQFLFEYFSETQRNKGNFPGRFSGRQFSNSRSEMNVSTLELGDSALYLCASSLAGQGNGYTFGSGTRLTVV.

The chain carries TRBV6-5 and TRBJ1-2; D perhaps matches TRBD1 (6 bases). CDR3 length equals 13 residues. Germline assignment: CDR1 MNHEY and CDR2 SVGAGI. Trimming took 8 bases from V and 8 from J, leaving 18 bases between them. The CDR3 region has the DNA TGTGCCAGCCAACAGGGACCCTCTTCCGGCTACACCTTC. It yields the protein CASQQGPSSGYTF.

Remarks on this clone: Other DNA sequences in this specimen translate into the identical CDR3. V usage is TRBV6-1 and J usage is TRBJ2-5; 7 bases are shared with TRBD2. Germline CDR1 reads MNHNS; CDR2 reads SASEGT. The CDR3 runs 15 residues. The V segment lost 3 bases and the J segment 1 base; nucleotides outside the gene matches: 5. The DNA for the CDR3 is TGTGCCAGCAGTGAGTCAGCTAGCGGCCAAGAGACCCAGTACTTC. Translating gives CASSESASGQETQYF.